One sample yielded the 29 T cell receptor beta chains listed below, sequenced in a study of memory CD4+ T cells and cytomegalovirus serostatus. Libraries were prepared by immunoSEQ multiplex PCR; TCRdb keeps only in-frame clonotypes and omits some of them. The sample shows tens of thousands of clones, around four fifths of them seen only once. The sort gate was single viable CD3+CD4+CD8-CD45RO+ cells for memory CD4+ T cells. The source material was memory CD4+ T cells from blood. The receptors stem from an adult in good health and CMV-seronegative.

The chain uses TRBV10-3 and TRBJ1-1; TRBD1 might be the D (5 bases). With 4 bases removed from V and 1 base from J, the gap between germline ends came to 10 bases. CDR1 and CDR2 from the germline V gene are ENHRY and SYGVKD. The CDR3 contains 14 residues. The CDR3 DNA reads as TGTGCCATCAGTGTTGCAGGGACGAACACTGAAGCTTTCTTT. It codes for CAISVAGTNTEAFF.

This chain links TRBV5-1 with TRBJ2-7; TRBD2 might be the D (5 bases). Germline V gives CDR1 SGHRS, CDR2 YFSETQ. CDR3 length equals 15 residues. V lost 0 bases to trimming and J lost 0 bases, with 10 bases between them. DNA for the CDR3: TGCGCCAGCAGCTTGGAAGGGAGCATCTCCTACGAGCAGTACTTC. Translation gives CASSLEGSISYEQYF.

This chain connects TRBV2 to TRBJ2-7; D gene ambiguous. The CDR3 length is 18 residues. Trimming cost V 7 bases and J 0 bases, with 25 bases left between them. Germline V CDR1 and CDR2: SNHLY, FYNNEI. The DNA of the CDR3 is TGTGCCAGCACATACTCGCACAGCCGGATCACGAGCTCCTACGAGCAGTACTTC. Amino acids: CASTYSHSRITSSYEQYF.

This clone was observed a single time. This sequence joins TRBV5-4 and TRBJ2-7, with TRBD2 matching 8 bases. Germline V gene sequence: CDR1 SGHNT, CDR2 YYREEE (reference sequence). Trimming took 3 bases from V and 3 from J; bases not matched to a gene: 8. The CDR3 consists of 15 residues. The CDR3 is CASSYPAGANYEQYF. The DNA for the CDR3 is TGTGCCAGCAGCTACCCAGCGGGGGCCAACTACGAGCAGTACTTC. The variable domain in full, completed from reference TRBV5-4 and TRBJ2-7, reads ETGVTQSPTHLIKTRGQQVTLRCSSQSGHNTVSWYQQALGQGPQFIFQYYREEENGRGNFPPRFSGLQFPNYSSELNVNALELDDSALYLCASSYPAGANYEQYFGPGTRLTVT.

The CDR3 region is CASSLVTYEQYF. As DNA, the CDR3 is TGTGCCAGCAGCTTAGTTACCTACGAGCAGTACTTC. The gene calls are TRBV7-2 and TRBJ2-7; D unclear. V was clipped by 1 base and J by 2 bases, with 3 bases between them. Germline values: CDR1 SGHTA, CDR2 FQGNSA. There are 12 residues in the CDR3.

The chain couples TRBV6-5 to TRBJ2-7, with unresolved D. The CDR3 sequence is 14 residues long. The germline CDR1 and CDR2 sequences are MNHEY and SVGAGI. Trimming removed 0 bases at V and 5 bases at J, with 11 bases between. The CDR3 reads CASSYSTGGNEQYF. In nucleotides, the CDR3 is TGTGCCAGCAGTTACTCGACGGGTGGAAACGAGCAGTACTTC.

Comments on this clone: A read error may account for a junction end that differs from germline. The chain employs TRBV2 and TRBJ2-7, with TRBD2 matching over 9 bases. The CDR3 has 14 residues. Germline V lookup: CDR1 SNHLY, CDR2 FYNNEI. In DNA form, the CDR3 reads TGTGACAGCAGTTTAGGACTAGCGACATACGAGCAGTACTTC. Its protein is CDSSLGLATYEQYF.

This clone has more than one count but fewer than ten. This chain links TRBV5-6 with TRBJ1-4; D might be TRBD1 (5 bases). The CDR3 totals 14 residues. Germline CDR1 and CDR2: SGHDT and YYEEEE. The germline V and J ends were trimmed by 4 bases and 8 bases, with 15 bases remaining between them. CDR3 sequence reads: CASSPSGVGEKLFF. For the CDR3, the DNA is TGTGCCAGCAGCCCCTCGGGGGTGGGGGAAAAACTGTTTTTT.

V usage is TRBV6-5 and J usage is TRBJ2-7; D unresolved. V was clipped by 6 bases and J by 0 bases, with 6 bases between them. The CDR3 covers 12 residues. From germline, CDR1 is MNHEY and CDR2 SVGAGI. CDR3 DNA: TGTGCCAGCAGGAAGAGCTCCTACGAGCAGTACTTC. Protein sequence: CASRKSSYEQYF.

CDR3 coding DNA: TGTGCCTGGAGTGTACAGAGGGACACTCAAGGGTATTCACCCCTCCACTTT. Protein sequence: CAWSVQRDTQGYSPLHF. The chain combines TRBV30 with TRBJ1-6; D might be TRBD1 (6 bases). Germline V gene data show CDR1 as GTSNPN and CDR2 as SVGIG (reference sequence). V lost 0 bases, J lost 8 bases, and 20 bases lay in between. This CDR3 comprises 17 residues.

The chain is built from TRBV6-6 and TRBJ2-2, with D perhaps TRBD1 (5 bases). This CDR3 contains 13 residues. V lost 6 bases to trimming and J lost 1 base, with 6 bases between them. Germline CDR1 reads MNHNY; CDR2 reads SVGAGI (reference sequence). The CDR3 spells CASRGRNTGELFF. The CDR3 DNA reads as TGTGCCAGCAGGGGGCGGAACACCGGGGAGCTGTTTTTT.

V usage is TRBV7-9 and J usage is TRBJ1-3; maybe TRBD1 (5 bases). Germline CDR1 and CDR2: SEHNR and FQNEAQ (reference sequence). V dropped 0 bases and J dropped 9 bases, with 15 bases sitting between them. The CDR3 is 15 residues long. The CDR3 coding sequence is TGTGCCAGCAGCTTAGCTATGATATCTGGGGGCACCATATATTTT. This encodes CASSLAMISGGTIYF. The full variable domain, in which reference TRBV7-9 and TRBJ1-3 provide the parts outside the CDR3, is DTGVSQNPRHKITKRGQNVTFRCDPISEHNRLYWYRQTLGQGPEFLTYFQNEAQLEKSRLLSDRFSAERPKGSFSTLEIQRTEQGDSAMYLCASSLAMISGGTIYFGEGSWLTVV.

CDR3 loop: CASSEWNEQFF. The CDR3 nucleotides are TGTGCCAGCAGTGAATGGAATGAGCAGTTCTTC. The rearrangement links TRBV2 to TRBJ2-1; D ambiguous. The length of the CDR3 is 11 residues. Germline-derived CDR1 and CDR2 are SNHLY and FYNNEI. The V and J ends lost 2 bases and 7 bases respectively, with 3 bases between them.

This clone turned up a few times. The chain couples TRBV7-8 to TRBJ1-5; unclear D gene. V lost 5 bases, J lost 2 bases, and 13 bases lay in between. This CDR3 comprises 15 residues. From germline, CDR1 is SGHVS and CDR2 FQNEAQ. CDR3 bases: TGTGCCAGCAGCCTCAGGCCCACCGGCAATCAGCCCCAGCATTTT. Translating gives CASSLRPTGNQPQHF.

As DNA, the CDR3 is TGTGCCAGCAGCTTGTCAGGGCTAACCTCTAACACCGGGGAGCTGTTTTTT. Translated: CASSLSGLTSNTGELFF. The chain is built from TRBV5-4 and TRBJ2-2; possible D gene TRBD1, 5 bases. The germline V gene encodes CDR1 SGHNT and CDR2 YYREEE (reference sequence). This CDR3 spans 17 amino acids. Trimming took off 1 base at V and 2 bases at J, with 15 bases between the two ends. Full variable domain (remainder filled in from reference TRBV5-4 and TRBJ2-2): ETGVTQSPTHLIKTRGQQVTLRCSSQSGHNTVSWYQQALGQGPQFIFQYYREEENGRGNFPPRFSGLQFPNYSSELNVNALELDDSALYLCASSLSGLTSNTGELFFGEGSRLTVL.

The CDR3 nucleotides read TGTGCCAGCAGCTTAGCGGGGATGAAAGTCACAGATACGCAGTATTTT. The encoded protein is CASSLAGMKVTDTQYF. This chain joins TRBV7-2 and TRBJ2-3; D gene ambiguous. With 0 bases removed from V and 2 bases from J, the gap between germline ends came to 12 bases. This CDR3 contains 16 residues. Germline values: CDR1 SGHTA, CDR2 FQGNSA.

This clone was counted only a few times. This rearrangement joins TRBV15 to TRBJ2-5, with 11 bases fitting TRBD2. Per germline, CDR1 LNHNV and CDR2 YYDKDF (reference sequence). CDR3 size: 14 residues. V gave up 5 bases and J gave up 3 bases; unmatched junction bases: 2. Here the CDR3 reads CATSAGLAEETQYF. The CDR3 DNA follows: TGTGCCACCAGCGCGGGACTAGCGGAAGAGACCCAGTACTTC.

The genes are TRBV19 and TRBJ2-3, with 7 positions matching TRBD1. Germline V gene sequence: CDR1 LNHDA, CDR2 SQIVND (reference sequence). The CDR3 runs 13 residues. Trimming cost V 5 bases and J 14 bases; bases outside gene matches: 13. CDR3 in amino acids: CASSLGQSNSMYF. DNA of the CDR3: TGTGCCAGTAGTCTGGGACAGTCTAATTCCATGTATTTT. The variable domain in full, with the rest retrieved from reference TRBV19 and TRBJ2-3, is DGGITQSPKYLFRKEGQNVTLSCEQNLNHDAMYWYRQDPGQGLRLIYYSQIVNDFQKGDIAEGYSVSREKKESFPLTVTSAQKNPTAFYLCASSLGQSNSMYFGPGTRLTVL.

J is TRBJ1-2 and V is TRBV6-5, with D uncertain. Germline CDR1 MNHEY, CDR2 SVGAGI. V lost 5 bases and J lost 8, with 18 bases in between. The CDR3 length is 14 residues. CDR3 in amino acids: CASSPGGFGGGYTF. In nucleotides, the CDR3 is TGTGCCAGCAGTCCCGGAGGGTTCGGAGGCGGCTACACCTTC.

The genes are TRBV6-1 and TRBJ1-1; D possibly corresponds to TRBD1 (5 bases). The ends were cut back, 6 bases at V and 7 bases at J, with 9 bases in the middle. The CDR3 has 11 residues. CDR1 MNHNS and CDR2 SASEGT come from the germline V gene. The CDR3 DNA sequence: TGTGCCAGCAGAGTGGACAATGAAGCTTTCTTT. Encoded protein: CASRVDNEAFF.

The V and J genes are TRBV10-3 and TRBJ1-6; a weak D match, TRBD1 (6 bases). V dropped 6 bases and J dropped 9 bases, with 15 bases sitting between them. CDR3 length: 14 amino acids. Germline lookup yields CDR1 ENHRY and CDR2 SYGVKD. CDR3 sequence reads: CAISNRDGGSPLHF. CDR3 sequence (DNA): TGTGCCATCAGCAACAGGGACGGGGGTTCACCCCTCCACTTT.

The chain links TRBV11-2 to TRBJ1-5, with a possible D match to TRBD1 (5 bases). The V end lost 5 bases, the J end lost 2 bases, and 16 bases lay between the germline ends. The CDR3 spans 16 residues. The germline CDR1 and CDR2 sequences are SGHAT and FQNNGV. Here the CDR3 DNA reads TGTGCCAGCAGCCCGGGGGGGTGGGGAGGCAATCAGCCCCAGCATTTT. As protein: CASSPGGWGGNQPQHF.

This clone came up once. The V call is TRBV2, the J call TRBJ2-3; tentative D call: TRBD2 (5 bases). The CDR3 is 13 residues long. Germline assignment: CDR1 SNHLY and CDR2 FYNNEI. Deletions cut 6 bases from V and 4 bases from J, with 11 bases between. The CDR3 region is CASREAGPDTQYF. In nucleotides, the CDR3 is TGTGCCAGCAGGGAGGCAGGTCCAGATACGCAGTATTTT.

This clone was detected a few times. The chain joins TRBV7-3 to TRBJ2-6; no reliable D call. Deletions cut 11 bases from V and 2 bases from J, with 7 bases between. The CDR3 contains 12 residues. Germline V gene lookup returns CDR1 SGHTA and CDR2 FQGTGA. The CDR3 region is CAPHPGANVLTF. In nucleotides, the CDR3 is TGTGCCCCGCACCCTGGGGCCAACGTCCTGACTTTC.

This chain joins TRBV5-1 and TRBJ2-7; D call uncertain. The ends were cut back, 0 bases at V and 3 bases at J, with 16 bases in the middle. Per germline, CDR1 SGHRS and CDR2 YFSETQ. This CDR3 spans 16 amino acids. CDR3 DNA sequence: TGCGCCAGCAGCTTGGGGGTGGCCTTGGAAAGCTACGAGCAGTACTTC. Its translation is CASSLGVALESYEQYF.

The rearrangement joins TRBV19 to TRBJ1-3; D gene uncertain. V was clipped by 3 bases and J by 0 bases, with 12 bases between them. Germline loops: CDR1 LNHDA, CDR2 SQIVND (reference sequence). The CDR3 loop spans 16 amino acids. The CDR3 sequence is CASSISPGISGNTIYF. DNA for the CDR3: TGTGCCAGTAGTATCAGTCCGGGTATCTCTGGAAACACCATATATTTT.

The V gene is TRBV5-1, the J gene TRBJ1-2; 9 bases agree with TRBD1. The junction had 4 bases not matched to a gene; V was cut back by 0 bases and J by 10 bases. The V gene's germline CDR1 is SGHRS and CDR2 YFSETQ. There are 13 residues in the CDR3. The CDR3 DNA reads TGCGCCAGCAGCTTGGGACAGGGGGTAAACTACACCTTC. Translating it yields CASSLGQGVNYTF.

The J gene is TRBJ2-6, the V gene TRBV7-8; D is perhaps TRBD2 (5 bases). Between the trimmed V and J ends, which lost 4 bases and 2 bases, there was a span of 15 bases. The germline gives CDR1 SGHVS, CDR2 FQNEAQ. This CDR3 is 17 amino acids long. The CDR3: CASSSRRLSPGANVLTF. The CDR3 region has the DNA TGTGCCAGCAGCTCACGGAGGCTTAGTCCTGGGGCCAACGTCCTGACTTTC.

The V call is TRBV5-4, the J call TRBJ2-5, with 7 bases fitting TRBD1. The ends lost 2 bases at V and 3 bases at J; junction bases unmatched: 7. Per germline, CDR1 SGHNT and CDR2 YYREEE (reference sequence). The CDR3 totals 15 residues. CDR3 bases: TGTGCCAGCAGCTTAACAGGGGAGATGAAAGAGACCCAGTACTTC. This translates into CASSLTGEMKETQYF.